Following are 18 T cell receptor beta chains from one sample sequenced in a study of T cell responses to AZD1222 COVID-19 vaccine. Sequencing was performed with immunoSEQ multiplex PCR; in TCRdb, only in-frame clones are kept and a portion is missing. This sample carries tens of thousands of clones, approximately 83% of them seen once, and the ten largest clones take 18%. The source material was peripheral blood, sampled 28 days after the second AZD1222 dose. Source of these receptors: an adult who received the AZD1222 COVID-19 vaccine.

The chain employs TRBV5-1 and TRBJ1-4, with D hard to call. The CDR3 totals 15 residues. Trimming removed 0 bases at V and 2 bases at J, with 8 bases between. From germline, CDR1 is SGHRS and CDR2 YFSETQ. The CDR3 nucleotides read TGCGCCAGCAGCTTGGACCCAGGCACTAATGAAAAACTGTTTTTT. It translates to CASSLDPGTNEKLFF.

V and J are TRBV2 and TRBJ1-2; D remains ambiguous. The germline V gene encodes CDR1 SNHLY and CDR2 FYNNEI. Trimming took 2 bases from V and 3 from J, leaving 16 bases between them. This CDR3 spans 16 amino acids. CDR3 sequence: CASSEYVVATYYGYTF. DNA for the CDR3: TGTGCCAGCAGTGAATATGTGGTCGCGACATACTATGGCTACACCTTC.

This chain connects TRBV6-5 to TRBJ2-7; D is possibly TRBD1 or TRBD2 (5 bases each). CDR3 length equals 12 residues. Trimming shortened V by 3 bases and J by 6 bases, and 9 bases separated the two germline ends. CDR1 and CDR2 from the germline V gene are MNHEY and SVGAGI. The CDR3 bases are TGTGCCAGCAGTTATGGGGGTATCGAGCAGTACTTC. Residues: CASSYGGIEQYF.

The V call is TRBV7-6, the J call TRBJ2-2, with no clear D. The CDR3 spans 13 residues. Germline CDR1 reads SGHVS; CDR2 reads FNYEAQ. Between the trimmed V and J ends, which lost 3 bases and 7 bases, there was a span of 9 bases. The CDR3 region has the DNA TGTGCCAGCAGCTTTAATGGAATCGGGGAGCTGTTTTTT. It is translated as CASSFNGIGELFF.

The chain couples TRBV5-1 to TRBJ2-1; 12 bases fit TRBD1. In germline, CDR1 is SGHRS, CDR2 YFSETQ. J was trimmed by 3 bases and V by 0 bases; bases with no gene match: 4. The CDR3 totals 17 residues. CDR3 region: CASSLVGQGAGYNEQFF. In DNA form, the CDR3 reads TGCGCCAGCAGCTTGGTGGGACAGGGGGCCGGCTACAATGAGCAGTTCTTC.

CDR3 sequence reads: CASRSFVTGANVLTF. For the CDR3, the DNA is TGCGCCAGCAGGTCGTTCGTCACTGGGGCCAACGTCCTGACTTTC. The chain couples TRBV5-1 to TRBJ2-6; D remains unclear. The CDR3 runs 15 residues. Germline V CDR1 and CDR2: SGHRS, YFSETQ. The V and J ends lost 5 bases and 2 bases respectively, with 11 bases between them. Supplemented by reference TRBV5-1 and TRBJ2-6, the full variable domain reads KAGVTQTPRYLIKTRGQQVTLSCSPISGHRSVSWYQQTPGQGLQFLFEYFSETQRNKGNFPGRFSGRQFSNSRSEMNVSTLELGDSALYLCASRSFVTGANVLTFGAGSRLTVL.

The rearrangement uses TRBV6-2 or TRBV6-3 and TRBJ2-3, with D unclear. Trimming shortened V by 0 bases and J by 4 bases, and 20 bases separated the two germline ends. This CDR3 spans 18 amino acids. Germline loops: CDR1 MNHEY, CDR2 SVGEGT. The CDR3 loop reads CASSYSMEWVASPDTQYF. Here the CDR3 DNA reads TGTGCCAGCAGTTACTCGATGGAGTGGGTCGCCTCCCCAGATACGCAGTATTTT.

The CDR3 DNA reads TGTGCCAGCAGCTTGGCCATCGGGGTCAATTCACCCCTCCACTTT. The encoded protein is CASSLAIGVNSPLHF. V and J are TRBV5-5 and TRBJ1-6; D not resolved. Germline CDR1 SGHKS, CDR2 YYEKEE (reference sequence). Deletions cut 0 bases from V and 7 bases from J, with 11 bases between. This CDR3 comprises 15 residues.

The chain joins TRBV9 to TRBJ2-2, with D tentatively TRBD1 (5 bases). This CDR3 has 18 amino acids. CDR1 is SGDLS, CDR2 YYNGEE, per germline. V was clipped by 2 bases and J by 1 base, with 18 bases between them. This CDR3 reads CASSVASRRGLNTGELFF. The CDR3 bases are TGTGCCAGCAGCGTGGCATCTCGAAGGGGCTTGAACACCGGGGAGCTGTTTTTT.

This clone showed up just a few times. The chain combines TRBV7-8 with TRBJ2-3; TRBD1 or TRBD2 may be the D gene (5 bases each). Germline V CDR1 and CDR2: SGHVS, FQNEAQ. The CDR3 contains 12 residues. V was cut by 5 bases and J by 10 bases, with 13 bases left in between. As DNA, the CDR3 is TGTGCCAGCAGCGTAGGCAGAGGGGCGCAGTATTTT. Translated: CASSVGRGAQYF.

The rearrangement uses TRBV21-1 and TRBJ1-6. TRBV21-1 is flagged as a pseudogene. The CDR3 runs 18 residues. CDR3 amino acids: CASSKRHHWSSYNSPLHF. In DNA, the CDR3 is TGTGCCAGCAGCAAAAGGCACCACTGGAGCTCCTATAATTCACCCCTCCACTTT.

In its sample, this clone is hyperexpanded. CDR3 nucleotides: TGTGCCAGCAGCTCCAGGGGGCACATTACCCCAGATACGCAGTATTTT. Its translation is CASSSRGHITPDTQYF. This chain connects TRBV5-6 to TRBJ2-3, with 8 bases that match TRBD1. J lost 4 bases, V lost 3 bases, and 10 bases had no gene match. The CDR3 consists of 16 residues. Germline V gene sequence: CDR1 SGHDT, CDR2 YYEEEE.

J is TRBJ2-1 and V is TRBV5-1; D not resolved. The CDR3 runs to 15 residues. V was cut by 0 bases and J by 4 bases, with 11 bases left in between. Germline CDR1 SGHRS, CDR2 YFSETQ. The CDR3 DNA sequence: TGCGCCAGCAGCTTGGGGCAGGCTCTTTACAATGAGCAGTTCTTC. Encoded protein: CASSLGQALYNEQFF.

The V and J genes are TRBV10-3 and TRBJ1-1; D not resolved. CDR1 is ENHRY and CDR2 is SYGVKD in the germline V gene. Trimming removed 2 bases from V and 4 bases from J, with 11 bases in between. The CDR3 runs to 14 residues. The CDR3 loop reads CAISEGPRSTEAFF. For the CDR3, the DNA is TGTGCCATCAGTGAGGGACCCCGATCCACTGAAGCTTTCTTT.

The rearrangement uses TRBV6-6 and TRBJ2-5, with 12 bases aligning to TRBD2. The CDR3 has 19 amino acids. The germline V gene encodes CDR1 MNHNY and CDR2 SVGAGI (reference sequence). The ends lost 8 bases at V and 5 bases at J; junction bases unmatched: 21. CDR3 DNA sequence: TGTGCCAGCCGCTATGCCAGTATACTAGCGGGGGGCGAGGTGGAGACCCAGTACTTC. It is translated as CASRYASILAGGEVETQYF.

The chain employs TRBV11-3 and TRBJ2-1; D is perhaps TRBD2 (5 bases). V shed 5 bases and J shed 1 base, with 9 bases lying between them. The length of the CDR3 is 14 residues. Germline V lookup: CDR1 SGHNT, CDR2 YENEEA. CDR3 nucleotides: TGTGCCAGCAGCAAGAGGGCATCCTACAATGAGCAGTTCTTC. It is translated as CASSKRASYNEQFF.

The rearrangement uses TRBV3-1 (or the pseudogene TRBV3-2) and TRBJ1-3; a possible D gene is TRBD1 (6 bases). V was shortened by 2 bases and J by 0 bases, with 11 bases between the two germline ends. Germline V gene data show CDR1 as LGHDT and CDR2 as YNNKEL (reference sequence). The CDR3 is 16 amino acids. CDR3 loop: CASSQRGGLSGNTIYF. CDR3 bases: TGTGCCAGCAGCCAACGTGGGGGGCTCTCTGGAAACACCATATATTTT.

CDR3 sequence reads: CASSLIPPTNEKLFF. CDR3 DNA: TGTGCCAGCAGTTTAATCCCTCCAACTAATGAAAAACTGTTTTTT. This rearrangement joins TRBV27 to TRBJ1-4; no reliable D call. The V end was cut by 2 bases, the J end by 0 bases, with 7 bases between. From germline, CDR1 is MNHEY and CDR2 SMNVEV (reference sequence). The CDR3 length is 15 residues.